This TCR beta chain derives from a study of T cells in Graves' hyperthyroidism and ophthalmopathy (dated 2019 in TCRdb). The study in broad terms: Peripheral blood was collected at initial diagnosis, before any treatment. TCR V-J signatures able to tell the groups apart were searched for in a discovery cohort of some 100 patients, of whom roughly 42 had Graves' ophthalmopathy and about 60 had stable Graves' hyperthyroidism. Prospective prediction of ophthalmopathy was tested in an independent validation cohort of fewer than 20 hyperthyroidism patients and 17 patients who later progressed to ophthalmopathy. The 75 to 100 discovery patients were randomly divided into training and test sets at a 7:3 ratio. The study also compared thyroid tissue and blood T-cell repertoires from about six Graves' hyperthyroidism patients. Once sampling was done, hyperthyroidism patients were given methimazole at a starting dose of 30 mg daily, whereas ophthalmopathy patients were given high-dose intravenous methylprednisolone. The paper describes TCR Vbeta CDR3 sequencing of 130 to 150 peripheral blood samples, made up of 43 ophthalmopathy patients, roughly 80 hyperthyroidism patients and approximately 17 progressor patients. The paper's findings and limits, for the study overall: In validation, the model predicted progression to ophthalmopathy with over 60% sensitivity and 72.22% specificity, a median of roughly seven months before onset. A model built on a 13 V-J signature distinguished ophthalmopathy from stable hyperthyroidism, reaching 85% to 90% sensitivity and 81.08% specificity in cross-validation and 80%/75% in testing. No statistical method was used to set the sample size in advance, and investigators knew the group allocation. Most expanded thyroid clonotypes (frequency above 0.001) were also detected in blood, suggesting blood repertoires may reflect thyroid immune responses.

The junction shows trimming of 5 bases on V and 12 bases on J, plus 17 bases between the germline ends. Including cysteine and phenylalanine, the CDR3 has 12 amino acids. The entry retains the CDR3 DNA only, 36 bases that are in frame from base 1. CDR1 and CDR2 (MNHEY, SVGAGI) derive from the germline V gene. Stable Graves' hyperthyroidism was defined as no progression to ophthalmopathy during 18 months of follow-up. Hyperthyroidism patients were newly diagnosed, had a disease duration of under 2 months, and were aged 18 to 65 years. Patients with uncontrolled infections, other autoimmune diseases, pregnancy or lactation were excluded. Diagnoses were established on the basis of clinical symptoms, serum thyroxine and TRAb, thyroid ultrasound, and orbital computed tomography. Ficoll-Paque density gradient centrifugation was used to isolate PBMCs from about 10 ml of fresh peripheral blood. Trizol reagent was used to extract total RNA, and RNA quality was then checked on an Agilent 2100 Bioanalyzer.

In this sample, this clonotype turned up a few times. What this receptor recognizes is not known. Nothing much larger sits one base from this clone, and base qualities are not available. The TCR beta CDR3 regions were amplified from RNA transcripts. The first round of RT-PCR for the TCR CDR3 was performed with the HTBI primer set and the Qiagen OneStep RT-PCR kit. Libraries were constructed in a second round of multiplex PCR, after which size selection and purification were carried out. Libraries were sequenced paired-end with 100 bp reads on an Illumina HiSeq2000. Per the original workflow: SOAPnuke was used to process the raw data, throwing out any read that contained adapters or uncalled bases, had a mean Phred below 15, or lacked an exact constant-primer or identifier match. High-quality paired reads were merged using COPE v1.2.5, and each unique nucleotide sequence was defined as a clonotype. MiTCR v1.1 was used to align the clonotypes against IMGT TRBV, TRBD and TRBJ reference segments. Only V-J combinations with frequency above 0.0001, covering 99.2% of repertoires, were analysed. The TCS score was defined as the ratio of F50 (clonal expansion) to E x V (chaos), calculated using BLOSUM62-based TCRdist between CDR3 peptides within each V-J. Welch's t-statistics and random forest reduced 500 to 550 V-J features to fewer than 15, which were used in a naive Bayes classifier (R e1071). The similarity between thyroid and blood repertoires was quantified using the Morisita-Horn index. TCRdb took the public reads, trimmed them with fastp at Q25, ran MiXCR for clone calling and kept in-frame beta chains. CDR3 protein duplicates are merged, each entry listing the most common genes and DNA. The V and J calls were not made by the authors but by TCRdb's processing. The sample table shows over 700,000 distinct CDR3 sequences, and 30% to 40% are seen once. The ten top clones hold less than 35% of the sample.

Material: blood. This receptor was identified in a middle-aged woman with Graves' hyperthyroidism. This receptor chain uses TRBV6-5 and TRBJ2-7; the D gene cannot be resolved reliably. The DNA is TGTGCCAGCAGTCCTCGCTTGGGTAGTCTGTACTTC. Translated, it gives CASSPRLGSLYF.